The rows below give T cell receptor beta chains drawn from one sample of a study of HIV-infected patients and healthy controls. MiXCR, applied by TCRdb to the 5' RACE reads, yields one record per CDR3 protein. The sample holds around 26,000 distinct CDR3 sequences, under 9.5% seen once. Sequenced input: blood. These receptors all come from an adult in good health. CDR3s include the opening cysteine and the closing phenylalanine or tryptophan. D genes are given only for firm matches. Some rows mark clone size as missing; the rest say once, few, many or name a class of expanded clone.

J,V,D,size,DNA,CDR3
TRBJ2-2,TRBV10-3,TRBD1,many,TGTGCCGCCAGTTTAGGGACAGGGATCGCGAACACCGGGGAGCTGTTTTTT,CAASLGTGIANTGELFF
TRBJ1-4,TRBV6-2/TRBV6-3,NA,many,TGTGCCAGCAGTTACGATGGCGGGAACAATGAAAAACTGTTTTTT,CASSYDGGNNEKLFF
TRBJ2-1,TRBV6-9,NA,many,TGTGCCAGCAGTCGGGACCGGCGAGTCCCTTCCTACAATGAGCAGTTCTTC,CASSRDRRVPSYNEQFF
TRBJ2-1,TRBV10-3,NA,NA,TGTGCCATCAGTGAGTCTAATACGTTCAATGAGCAGTTCTTC,CAISESNTFNEQFF
TRBJ2-3,TRBV11-1,NA,many,TGTGCCAGCAGCTTATTCGAGGGGGGCGGATATACGCAGTATTTT,CASSLFEGGGYTQYF
TRBJ2-6,TRBV5-4,NA,many,TGTGCCAGCAGTCTGTCCGTGGACCCTGGGGCCAACGTCCTGACTTTC,CASSLSVDPGANVLTF
TRBJ2-3,TRBV20-1,NA,many,TGCAGTGCTAGAGATAAGGATAGCACCGCGAGATGGTCTAGCACAGATACGCAGTATTTT,CSARDKDSTARWSSTDTQYF
TRBJ1-5,TRBV18,TRBD1,many,TGTGCCAGCTCTGGGACAGCGCCCGGGGGCGGCAATCAGCCCCAGCATTTT,CASSGTAPGGGNQPQHF
TRBJ1-1,TRBV3-1,TRBD1,many,TGTGCCAGCAGCCAATTAACTTCCGGGAACAGGGGGACTGAAGCTTTCTTT,CASSQLTSGNRGTEAFF
TRBJ1-1,TRBV12-3/TRBV12-4,NA,many,TGTGCCAGCACCTCTAGGGTCTTGACTTTCTTT,CASTSRVLTFF
TRBJ2-5,TRBV20-1,NA,many,TGCAGTGCTAGAAACCCCCGTCGGCAAGAGACCCAGTACTTC,CSARNPRRQETQYF
TRBJ1-5,TRBV20-1,TRBD1,few,TGCAGTGCTAGAGTCGGGACAGGGATTCAGCCCCAGCATTTT,CSARVGTGIQPQHF
TRBJ1-1,TRBV4-2,NA,NA,TGTGCCAGCAGCCAAGACGAGCAGGGAGGCACTGAAGCTTTCTTT,CASSQDEQGGTEAFF
TRBJ2-4,TRBV5-1,NA,many,TGCGCCAGCCGGGCTTTAGCCAAAAACATTCAGTACTTC,CASRALAKNIQYF
TRBJ2-1,TRBV6-5,TRBD1,NA,TGTGCCAGCAGTTATGTGAGGGGGCCCTATGAGCAGTTCTTC,CASSYVRGPYEQFF
TRBJ2-3,TRBV7-2,TRBD2,NA,TGTGCCAGCAGCACGTATCTAGCGGGGGGCCTCACAGATACGCAGTATTTT,CASSTYLAGGLTDTQYF
TRBJ1-2,TRBV7-8,TRBD1,NA,TGTGCCAGCAGCTTAGCTCGGGACAGCCGAGGCTACACCTTC,CASSLARDSRGYTF
TRBJ2-7,TRBV7-6,TRBD1,many,TGTGCCAGCAGCTTCAACGGACAGGGAGGTGGCGAGCAGTACTTC,CASSFNGQGGGEQYF
TRBJ1-5,TRBV6-2/TRBV6-3,NA,NA,TGTGCCAGCAGCCTAGACAGCATCCCGGGTCAGCCCCAGCATTTT,CASSLDSIPGQPQHF
TRBJ1-1,TRBV23-1,NA,many,TGCGCCAGCAGCGAGATAGGTTTGGTTTACGACACTGAAGCTTTCTTT,CASSEIGLVYDTEAFF
TRBJ2-2,TRBV20-1,TRBD2,many,TGCAGTGCTAGAGATTCCGGGGCGGGGGACACCGGGGAGCTGTTTTTT,CSARDSGAGDTGELFF
TRBJ1-1,TRBV5-1,NA,many,TGCGCCAGCAGCTACCACCGGACAGAGAACACTGAAGCTTTCTTT,CASSYHRTENTEAFF
TRBJ1-1,TRBV5-1,NA,many,TGCGCCAGCAGCTCGATGGGGGGGCCGAACACTGAAGCTTTCTTT,CASSSMGGPNTEAFF
TRBJ1-2,TRBV4-1,NA,few,TGCGCCAGCAGCCAAGTCTCCGAAAGGAATTATGGCTACACCTTC,CASSQVSERNYGYTF
TRBJ2-4,TRBV29-1,NA,many,TGCAGCGTTGTGGGGGTCCCCTCCAAAAACATTCAGTACTTC,CSVVGVPSKNIQYF
TRBJ1-5,TRBV19,TRBD1,many,TGTGCCAGTAGTCTGGACAGGGCTGGCAATCAGCCCCAGCATTTT,CASSLDRAGNQPQHF
TRBJ2-2,TRBV7-9,TRBD2,NA,TGTGCCAGCAGATTAGCGGGGCCCGGGGAGCTGTTTTTT,CASRLAGPGELFF